A single T cell receptor beta chain is shown here with its context. The repertoire was sequenced with immunoSEQ multiplex PCR; TCRdb's copy has only in-frame clones and lacks some. This table holds about 180,000 clones, around 82% found once. The sample is drawn from a study of blood T cell repertoires in COVID-19. About the research overall: There were acute and convalescent COVID-19 samples, and they came from the United States, Italy and Spain. Sources were T cells, B-cell-depleted T cells, or PBMCs; the material itself was cDNA or gDNA.

The sequenced material came from peripheral blood. This TCR derives from a woman of 80 years or more with acute or convalescent COVID-19.

The CDR3 region is CASSYSSAGGQEKLFF. CDR3 DNA sequence: TGTGCCAGCAGTTACTCGAGCGCAGGCGGGCAGGAGAAACTGTTTTTT. The rearrangement joins TRBV6-5 to TRBJ1-4, with D hard to call. The CDR3 is made up of 16 amino acids. The V and J ends lost 0 bases and 11 bases respectively, with 19 bases between them. Germline CDR1 reads MNHEY; CDR2 reads SVGAGI.